These T cell receptor beta chains were read from a single sample in a study of beta chain features in type 1 diabetes. The assay was immunoSEQ multiplex PCR, and TCRdb's table has in-frame clones only and misses some. The top ten clones hold less than 0.02% of a sample with about 280,000 clones, 15% of them seen once. What was sequenced was naive CD4+ T cells from blood. The receptors originated from a young man with type 1 diabetes. Both conserved end residues are trimmed from each CDR3. Size values are once, few and many counts, or a class for expanded clones, and some rows have none.

>TRBV27|.
ASSLTRVSYEQY
>TRBV5-6|.
ASSFLGEPQH
>TRBV10-3|few
AISERIGTGGGYT
>TRBV2|.
ASSEALGAGDTQY
>TRBV5-1|.
ASRHQANQETQY
>TRBV4-2|few
ASSQDWGLAGGNEQF
>TRBV13|few
ASSPAGLTPTDTQY
>TRBV28|.
ASSRGLETST
>TRBV5-1|.
ASSLDSTNTEAF
>TRBV9|.
ASSVGPGNEKLF
>TRBV28|.
ASGGDRVEAEAF
>TRBV5-4|few
ASSSGTLAKNIQY
>TRBV15|.
ATRGQSNQPQH
>TRBV4-3|.
ASSQDAGRLGETQY
>TRBV10-2|.
ASSEAPSGERRETQY
>TRBV30|.
AWGGLAGGEQY
>TRBV7-2|.
ASSHPRAAPLH